These 8 T cell receptor beta chains were all obtained from the same sample, sequenced in a study of vaccination effects on CD4 cells after COVID-19. Using immunoSEQ multiplex PCR, the repertoire was profiled, and TCRdb retains in-frame clones only, with some absent. The table records tens of thousands of clones, over 75% of them present only once. Using viral peptide pools, the ViraFEST assay grew out antigen-specific CD4+ T cells prior to sequencing. Following culture for about 11 days, CD4+ T cells were isolated. The healthy vaccine recipients, who had no prior SARS-CoV-2 infection, showed negative nucleocapsid antibodies. These receptors have no known antigen. Material: CD4+ T cells from PBMCs cultured with HCoV-NL63 spike peptides, obtained before COVID-19 vaccination. These receptors all come from a human donor who received a COVID-19 vaccine.

The V gene is TRBV5-1, the J gene TRBJ2-3, with 8 bases aligning to TRBD1. Germline V CDR1 and CDR2: SGHRS, YFSETQ. This CDR3 has 15 amino acids. With V trimmed by 4 bases and J by 1 base, 5 bases remained unmatched. The CDR3 region is CASSGQGLGTDTQYF. The CDR3 DNA sequence: TGCGCCAGCAGCGGACAGGGTTTGGGCACAGATACGCAGTATTTT.

The rearrangement joins TRBV2 to TRBJ2-1, with D uncertain. The CDR3 is 12 residues long. In germline, CDR1 is SNHLY, CDR2 FYNNEI. V was clipped by 4 bases and J by 9 bases, with 10 bases between them. CDR3: CASSAIETEQFF. The CDR3 DNA reads as TGTGCCAGCAGTGCAATAGAGACTGAGCAGTTCTTC. Variable domain in full (rest from reference TRBV2 and TRBJ2-1): EPEVTQTPSHQVTQMGQEVILRCVPISNHLYFYWYRQILGQKVEFLVSFYNNEISEKSEIFDDQFSVERPDGSNFTLKIRSTKLEDSAMYFCASSAIETEQFFGPGTRLTVL.

This chain links TRBV18 with TRBJ1-1; no firm D call. This CDR3 spans 14 amino acids. The V and J ends lost 0 bases and 7 bases respectively, with 12 bases between them. Per the germline V gene, CDR1 is KGHSH and CDR2 is LQKENI. The CDR3 DNA sequence: TGTGCCAGCTCACCACCGCTCAACAGAATTGAAGCTTTCTTT. It is translated as CASSPPLNRIEAFF.

The CDR3 DNA reads TGTGCCAGCGGGGGCGGATCTTCCTACAATGAGCAGTTCTTC. Its protein product is CASGGGSSYNEQFF. The chain joins TRBV2 to TRBJ2-1; possibly TRBD1 for D (6 bases). Germline V CDR1 and CDR2: SNHLY, FYNNEI. CDR3 length: 14 amino acids. The ends were cut back, 8 bases at V and 1 base at J, with 12 bases in the middle.

The chain has TRBV4-2 and TRBJ2-5; a possible D gene is TRBD2 (6 bases). Trimming cost V 1 base and J 1 base, with 10 bases left between them. The CDR3 has 15 residues. Per the germline V gene, CDR1 is LGHNA and CDR2 is YNFKEQ. The CDR3: CASSQGGVPQETQYF. As DNA, the CDR3 is TGTGCCAGCAGCCAAGGCGGGGTACCCCAAGAGACCCAGTACTTC.

V gene TRBV15 combines with J gene TRBJ1-1; tentatively, D is TRBD1 (5 bases). The CDR3 is 14 amino acids. Germline V gene lookup returns CDR1 LNHNV and CDR2 YYDKDF (reference sequence). Trimming cost V 7 bases and J 0 bases, with 12 bases left between them. CDR3 region: CATTLDRMNTEAFF. The DNA of the CDR3 is TGTGCCACCACCCTAGACAGAATGAACACTGAAGCTTTCTTT.

The rearrangement links TRBV10-1 to TRBJ2-3; 9 nucleotides agree with TRBD2. The CDR3 is 16 amino acids. J was trimmed by 5 bases and V by 5 bases; bases with no gene match: 11. The germline gives CDR1 WNHNN, CDR2 SYGVQD (reference sequence). The CDR3 protein is CASSPGVAGVKDTQYF. The CDR3, as DNA: TGCGCCAGCAGTCCCGGGGTAGCGGGGGTGAAAGATACGCAGTATTTT.

The chain uses TRBV4-1 and TRBJ2-5; either TRBD1 or TRBD2 may fit D (5 bases each). The length of the CDR3 is 15 residues. V lost 3 bases and J lost 4, with 15 bases in between. The germline V gene encodes CDR1 MGHRA and CDR2 YSYEKL. The CDR3 spells CASSHGAGRGETQYF. In nucleotides, the CDR3 is TGCGCCAGCAGCCACGGGGCGGGCCGGGGAGAGACCCAGTACTTC.